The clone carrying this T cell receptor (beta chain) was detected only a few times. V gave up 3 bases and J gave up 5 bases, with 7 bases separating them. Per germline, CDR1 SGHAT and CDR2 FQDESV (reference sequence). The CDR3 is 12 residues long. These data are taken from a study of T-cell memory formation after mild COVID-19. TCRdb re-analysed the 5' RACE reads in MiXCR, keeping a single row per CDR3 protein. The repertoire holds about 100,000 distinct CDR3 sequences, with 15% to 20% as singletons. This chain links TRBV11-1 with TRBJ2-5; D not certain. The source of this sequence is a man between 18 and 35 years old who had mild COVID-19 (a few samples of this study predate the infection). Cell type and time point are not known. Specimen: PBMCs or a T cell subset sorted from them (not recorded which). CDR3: CASSFMGETQYF. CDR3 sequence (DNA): TGTGCCAGCAGCTTCATGGGGGAGACCCAGTACTTC.